This T cell receptor (beta chain) was identified during a study of blood T cell repertoires in COVID-19. About the research overall: The origin of the acute and convalescent COVID-19 samples was the United States, Italy and Spain. T cells, B-cell-depleted T cells, or PBMCs provided the cDNA or gDNA that served as material.

Per the original data handling: How many nucleated cells were present was estimated from reference gene primer amplification. The data were produced by immunoSEQ multiplex PCR, yet TCRdb's version contains in-frame clones alone and is incomplete. That table is the source of V, J and clone size, and D and trimming were worked out from the DNA. Of fewer than 350,000 clones listed, about 90% were seen once; the top ten hold over 2%. From germline, CDR1 is SGHAT and CDR2 FQNNGV. This CDR3 region has 11 residues. With 5 bases removed from V and 12 bases from J, the gap between germline ends came to 10 bases.

This receptor was taken from a woman in her 30s who had recovered from COVID-19. Material: peripheral blood. This chain joins TRBV11-2 and TRBJ1-4; the D is unclear. CDR3 sequence (DNA): TGTGCCAGCAGCGTTGGGCGCGAACTGTTTTTT. Translating gives CASSVGRELFF.